This TCR beta chain was captured in a study of beta chain features in type 1 diabetes. Study details: Across all samples, about 100,000,000 sorted cells were examined.

Per germline, CDR1 SQVTM and CDR2 ANQGSEA. The CDR3 has 12 amino acids. Trimming cost V 3 bases and J 8 bases, with 11 bases left between them. This clone was observed a few times. Its cognate antigen is unknown. The entirety of the isolated RNA underwent reverse transcription, so expressed TCRB transcripts were sequenced. Profiled with immunoSEQ multiplex PCR; TCRdb holds only in-frame clones, not every one. This table has 250,000 to 300,000 clones, roughly 25% appearing once. Study-level results: A moderate, significant TCRB CDR3 shortening appeared in type 1 diabetes across four CD4+ subsets. At VDJ recombination sites, type 1 diabetes patients had fewer insertions and more deleted nucleotides.

This chain connects TRBV29-1 to TRBJ2-1; possible D gene TRBD2, 6 bases. The receptor comes from a woman in her thirties with type 1 diabetes. The sequenced sample consisted of naive CD4+ T cells from blood. In DNA, the CDR3 is TGCAGCGTTGAGGTCGGGAGATATGAGCAGTTCTTC. It encodes CSVEVGRYEQFF.